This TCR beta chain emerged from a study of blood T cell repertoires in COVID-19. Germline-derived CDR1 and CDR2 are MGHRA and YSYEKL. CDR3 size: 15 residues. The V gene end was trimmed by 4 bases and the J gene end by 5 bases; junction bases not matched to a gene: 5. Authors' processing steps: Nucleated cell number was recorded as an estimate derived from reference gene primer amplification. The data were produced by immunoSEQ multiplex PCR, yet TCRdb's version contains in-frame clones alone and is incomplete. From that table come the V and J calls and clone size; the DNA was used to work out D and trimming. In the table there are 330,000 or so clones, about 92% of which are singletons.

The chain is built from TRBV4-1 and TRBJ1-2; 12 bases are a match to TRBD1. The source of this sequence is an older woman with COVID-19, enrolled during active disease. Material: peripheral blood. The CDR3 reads CASSPPGQGAYGYTF. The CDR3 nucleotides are TGCGCCAGCAGCCCCCCGGGACAGGGGGCTTATGGCTACACCTTC.